These 28 T cell receptor beta chains came from one sample sequenced in a study of T cells in women clearing cervical HPV infection. Method: immunoSEQ multiplex PCR; TCRdb's copy keeps in-frame clones and lacks some. The listing contains roughly 37,000 clones. Sequencing used blood buffy coat. These receptors originate from a woman between 18 and 70 years old with a cervical HPV16 infection that either progressed to CIN3+ or cleared (not recorded which).

Points on this clone: The read ends 3 residues before the CDR3 terminus; that terminus is restored from the germline J gene. The J gene is TRBJ2-7, the V gene TRBV5-4; TRBD1 aligns across 9 bases. Germline V gives CDR1 SGHNT, CDR2 YYREEE (reference sequence). The trim removed 2 bases at V and 5 bases at J, leaving 8 bases unmatched. This CDR3 region has 15 residues. CDR3 region: CASSLTGTGRHEQYF. Incomplete CDR3 DNA: TGTGCCAGCAGCTTAACCGGGACAGGGCGACACGAG.

Concerning this clone: Read coverage stops 3 residues before the CDR3 terminus; the germline J gene supplies the remainder. The chain carries TRBV20-1 and TRBJ2-3; D ambiguous. Trimming removed 3 bases from V and 0 bases from J, with 4 bases in between. The CDR3 consists of 12 residues. Germline CDR1 DFQATT, CDR2 SNEGSKA (reference sequence). CDR3 DNA, as far as it was read: TGCAGTGCTAGCCGGAGCACAGATACG. As protein: CSASRSTDT. The entire CDR3 protein is CSASRSTDTQYF.

Concerning this clone: The sequence runs out 3 residues before the end of the CDR3; the remainder is reconstructed from the germline J gene. The chain links TRBV20-1 to TRBJ2-7, with TRBD2 as a possible D gene (5 bases). V was shortened by 3 bases and J by 0 bases, with 18 bases between the two germline ends. Germline CDR1 and CDR2: DFQATT and SNEGSKA (reference sequence). CDR3 length: 16 residues. CDR3: CSASTTIGLFSYEQYF. CDR3 bases read: TGCAGTGCTAGTACTACAATAGGACTCTTCTCCTACGAG.

Details on this clone: Other nucleotide sequences in the sample specify the same CDR3. Incomplete CDR3 DNA: TGTGCCAGCCGACGAACCGACAGTATGACTGGAAACACC. It specifies CASRRTDSMTGNT. The whole CDR3 is CASRRTDSMTGNTIYF. V usage is TRBV18 and J usage is TRBJ1-3; D is perhaps TRBD1 (5 bases). The read is 3 residues too short to cover the CDR3 end, so that end is filled in from the germline J gene. The CDR3 runs to 16 residues. Deletions cut 8 bases from V and 2 bases from J, with 19 bases between. CDR1 is KGHSH, CDR2 LQKENI, per germline.

Comment on this clone: The read finishes 3 residues shy of the CDR3 end, and the germline J gene is used to complete it. The chain couples TRBV19 to TRBJ2-7; D might be TRBD1 (6 bases). Looked up from germline, CDR1 is LNHDA and CDR2 is SQIVND (reference sequence). The CDR3 loop spans 15 amino acids. Between the trimmed V and J ends, which lost 2 bases and 3 bases, there was a span of 14 bases. CDR3 DNA (partial): TGTGCCAGTAGTATACCGGGCAGGGGAATCTACGAG. Protein sequence: CASSIPGRGIYE. The whole CDR3 protein is CASSIPGRGIYEQYF.

With regard to this clone: The CDR3 extends 3 residues past the end of the read, so its final part is completed from the germline J gene. V gene TRBV28 combines with J gene TRBJ1-5; D not certain. The V gene lost 4 bases and the J gene lost 7 bases, with 29 bases spanning the gap. Germline CDR1 is MDHEN and CDR2 is SYDVKM. The CDR3 loop spans 19 amino acids. The CDR3 loop is CASSSLARGVTLRRQPQHF. The DNA read from the CDR3 is TGTGCCAGCAGTTCCCTAGCTAGAGGAGTTACTTTGAGGCGGCAGCCC.

CDR3 bases read: TGTGCCAGCAGCTTAGGGGGGGGAGGCATT. Protein sequence: CASSLGGGGI. The full-length CDR3 reads as CASSLGGGGIQYF. V usage is TRBV11-3 and J usage is TRBJ2-4, with 7 bases fitting TRBD2. The missing CDR3 end, 3 residues past where the read stops, is filled in from the germline J gene. Germline CDR1 is SGHNT and CDR2 is YENEEA. This CDR3 spans 13 amino acids. V gave up 1 base and J gave up 9 bases; unmatched junction bases: 3.

With regard to this clone: Sequencing ends 3 residues short of the CDR3 end; the germline J gene provides the rest. The chain uses TRBV7-9 and TRBJ2-5; D ambiguous. The CDR3 is 15 residues long. Per the germline V gene, CDR1 is SEHNR and CDR2 is FQNEAQ (reference sequence). Trimming took 3 bases from V and 5 from J, leaving 16 bases between them. Incomplete CDR3 DNA: TGTGCCAGCAGCTTCTCGACGGGTCCCCAGGAGACC. Encoded protein: CASSFSTGPQET. In full, the CDR3 reads CASSFSTGPQETQYF.

Details on this clone: The sequenced fragment ends 3 residues before the CDR3 boundary, so the rest is inferred from the germline J gene. This chain connects TRBV7-9 to TRBJ1-2; TRBD1 aligns across 7 bases. This CDR3 region has 15 residues. Per the germline V gene, CDR1 is SEHNR and CDR2 is FQNEAQ (reference sequence). CDR3 sequence: CASSFQGVHPYDYTF. CDR3 DNA, as far as it was read: TGTGCCAGCAGCTTCCAGGGGGTGCACCCCTACGAC. The full variable domain, with the rest looked up from reference TRBV7-9 and TRBJ1-2, is DTGVSQNPRHKITKRGQNVTFRCDPISEHNRLYWYRQTLGQGPEFLTYFQNEAQLEKSRLLSDRFSAERPKGSFSTLEIQRTEQGDSAMYLCASSFQGVHPYDYTFGSGTRLTVV.

Worth noting for this clone: The CDR3 extends 3 residues past the end of the read, so its final part is completed from the germline J gene. The chain uses TRBV12-3 or TRBV12-4 and TRBJ2-6, with a tentative D call TRBD1 (6 bases). Trimming took 3 bases from V and 0 from J, leaving 12 bases between them. The CDR3 is 17 amino acids. CDR3 sequence: CASSFAIGGSGANVLTF. The CDR3 bases that were read are TGTGCCAGCAGTTTTGCAATAGGGGGCTCTGGGGCCAACGTC.

For this clone: The missing CDR3 end, 3 residues past where the read stops, is filled in from the germline J gene. This rearrangement joins TRBV5-1 to TRBJ2-3; no definite D call. The CDR3 runs to 13 residues. CDR1 is SGHRS and CDR2 is YFSETQ in the germline V gene. The germline V and J ends were trimmed by 10 bases and 2 bases, with 14 bases remaining between them. CDR3 bases read: TGCGCCGGCTTGAGGCCCGACACAGATACG. It codes for CAGLRPDTDT. The complete CDR3 reads CAGLRPDTDTQYF.

A note on this clone: Read sequence stops 3 residues before the CDR3 end, and the germline J gene provides the missing end. The V call is TRBV5-4, the J call TRBJ1-6; D uncertain. The CDR3 sequence is 14 residues long. In germline, CDR1 is SGHNT, CDR2 YYREEE (reference sequence). Trimming took off 5 bases at V and 4 bases at J, with 10 bases between the two ends. This chain's CDR3 is CASSFRTYNSPLHF. The CDR3 bases that were read are TGTGCCAGCAGTTTCCGGACTTATAATTCACCC. Complete variable domain (other parts from reference TRBV5-4 and TRBJ1-6): ETGVTQSPTHLIKTRGQQVTLRCSSQSGHNTVSWYQQALGQGPQFIFQYYREEENGRGNFPPRFSGLQFPNYSSELNVNALELDDSALYLCASSFRTYNSPLHFGNGTRLTVT.

As to this clone: The CDR3 goes on 3 residues after the read ends, and that part is filled in from the germline J gene. The gene calls are TRBV7-9 and TRBJ1-3, with TRBD1 as a possible D gene (6 bases). V was shortened by 4 bases and J by 9 bases, with 13 bases between the two germline ends. This CDR3 spans 13 amino acids. Germline V gene sequence: CDR1 SEHNR, CDR2 FQNEAQ (reference sequence). The sequenced CDR3 bases are TGTGCCAGCAGCTGGGCAGGGGAAATCACC. This sequence encodes CASSWAGEIT. The whole CDR3 sequence is CASSWAGEITIYF.

Note on this clone: One end of the junction fails to match germline, which may point to a read error. The CDR3 extends 3 residues past the end of the read, so its final part is completed from the germline J gene. This rearrangement joins TRBV2 to TRBJ1-4; D ambiguous. The length of the CDR3 is 14 residues. CDR1 and CDR2 from the germline V gene are SNHLY and FYNNEI. CDR3 amino acids: CAGSARGLREKLFF. The part of the CDR3 DNA that was read is TGTGCCGGCAGTGCCCGTGGATTGCGGGAAAAA.

For this clone: Read coverage stops 3 residues before the CDR3 terminus; the germline J gene supplies the remainder. J is TRBJ1-2 and V is TRBV7-3; TRBD1 aligns across 9 bases. This CDR3 has 14 amino acids. Germline assignment: CDR1 SGHTA and CDR2 FQGTGA. The covered CDR3 bases are TGTGCCAGCAGCTTAGGACAGGGGACCTACGAC. Translating it yields CASSLGQGTYD. The full CDR3 sequence reads CASSLGQGTYDYTF.

To note about this clone: The read ends 3 residues early relative to the CDR3; the germline J gene fills the gap. The rearrangement joins TRBV2 to TRBJ2-3, with D perhaps matching TRBD1 (5 bases). Germline loops: CDR1 SNHLY, CDR2 FYNNEI. The CDR3 contains 13 residues. The sequenced part of the CDR3 DNA is TGTGCCAGCAGTGATCAGGGAATAGAGACG. Translating it yields CASSDQGIET. The whole CDR3 protein reads CASSDQGIETQYF. The complete variable domain, with remaining parts taken from reference TRBV2 and TRBJ2-3, reads EPEVTQTPSHQVTQMGQEVILRCVPISNHLYFYWYRQILGQKVEFLVSFYNNEISEKSEIFDDQFSVERPDGSNFTLKIRSTKLEDSAMYFCASSDQGIETQYFGPGTRLTVL.

A note on this clone: The sequence runs out 3 residues before the end of the CDR3; the remainder is reconstructed from the germline J gene. The chain has TRBV4-1 and TRBJ2-2, with no clear D. Germline V gene data show CDR1 as MGHRA and CDR2 as YSYEKL. The V end lost 2 bases, the J end lost 6 bases, and 4 bases lay between the germline ends. CDR3 length equals 12 residues. The CDR3 loop reads CASSQPAGELFF. CDR3 DNA (partial): TGCGCCAGCAGCCAACCTGCCGGGGAG.

For this clone: The DNA ends 3 residues before the CDR3 does, and the rest of the CDR3 is filled in from the germline J gene. The genes are TRBV19 and TRBJ1-5; the D is unclear. V lost 3 bases to trimming and J lost 4 bases, with 10 bases between them. This CDR3 has 14 amino acids. Germline loops: CDR1 LNHDA, CDR2 SQIVND (reference sequence). The CDR3 sequence: CASSMEGGNQPQHF. The sequenced part of the CDR3 DNA is TGTGCCAGTAGTATGGAAGGAGGGAATCAGCCC. Complete variable domain (other parts from reference TRBV19 and TRBJ1-5): DGGITQSPKYLFRKEGQNVTLSCEQNLNHDAMYWYRQDPGQGLRLIYYSQIVNDFQKGDIAEGYSVSREKKESFPLTVTSAQKNPTAFYLCASSMEGGNQPQHFGDGTRLSIL.

Details on this clone: The read is 3 residues too short to cover the CDR3 end, so that end is filled in from the germline J gene. This chain connects TRBV18 to TRBJ1-2, with 10 bases lining up with TRBD1. Germline V gene data show CDR1 as KGHSH and CDR2 as LQKENI. The CDR3 sequence is 16 residues long. Incomplete CDR3 DNA: TGTGCCAGCTCAGGGCTAGGTGGGACAGGGGCCTACGAC. Its translation: CASSGLGGTGAYD. The whole CDR3 sequence is CASSGLGGTGAYDYTF. Filled out from reference TRBV18 and TRBJ1-2, the complete variable domain reads NAGVMQNPRHLVRRRGQEARLRCSPMKGHSHVYWYRQLPEEGLKFMVYLQKENIIDESGMPKERFSAEFPKEGPSILRIQQVVRGDSAAYFCASSGLGGTGAYDYTFGSGTRLTVV.

A remark on this clone: The read terminates 3 residues before the CDR3 end, so the remaining end is supplied by the germline J gene. This chain links TRBV18 with TRBJ2-7, with 7 bases matching TRBD1. The J segment lost 4 bases and the V segment lost 1 base, leaving 10 bases of the junction unmatched. This CDR3 has 16 amino acids. Looked up from germline, CDR1 is KGHSH and CDR2 is LQKENI. CDR3 residues: CASSPLSGRGTYEQYF. CDR3 DNA, as far as it was read: TGTGCCAGCTCACCACTCAGCGGCAGGGGGACATACGAG.

Worth noting for this clone: The junction shows a germline mismatch at one end, possibly a read error. CDR3 sequence reads: CASSPLRGVRETYTF. The CDR3 bases that were read are TGTGCCAGCTCCCCACTCAGGGGCGTCAGGGAGACC. This chain joins TRBV18 and TRBJ1-2; perhaps TRBD1 as D (6 bases). With the read ending 3 residues before the CDR3 end, the germline J gene is used to fill in that end. The CDR3 contains 15 residues. CDR1 is KGHSH, CDR2 LQKENI, per germline.

As concerns this clone: The CDR3 end is not reached by the read, which stops 3 residues before it; the germline J gene fills it in. The rearrangement uses TRBV2 and TRBJ1-5; D is possibly TRBD1 (5 bases). The CDR3 is made up of 15 amino acids. V was clipped by 6 bases and J by 3 bases, with 15 bases between them. The V gene's germline CDR1 is SNHLY and CDR2 FYNNEI. CDR3: CASSQIQAYNQPQHF. The CDR3 DNA, read in part, is TGTGCCAGCAGCCAAATACAGGCCTACAATCAGCCC.

Concerning this clone: With the read ending 3 residues before the CDR3 end, the germline J gene is used to fill in that end. The chain couples TRBV11-2 to TRBJ2-7; D ambiguous. V shed 5 bases and J shed 0 bases, with 11 bases lying between them. There are 14 residues in the CDR3. CDR1 and CDR2 from the germline V gene are SGHAT and FQNNGV. Incomplete CDR3 DNA: TGTGCCAGCAGCCCCAGTGTAGCCTCCTACGAG. As protein: CASSPSVASYE. The CDR3 in full is CASSPSVASYEQYF.

The CDR3 loop is CASSPYREISTEAFF. The DNA read from the CDR3 is TGTGCCAGCTCACCATACAGGGAGATAAGCACTGAA. The chain recombines TRBV18 with TRBJ1-1, with TRBD1 as a possible D gene (6 bases). The CDR3 goes on 3 residues after the read ends, and that part is filled in from the germline J gene. CDR3 length: 15 amino acids. The ends were cut back, 2 bases at V and 4 bases at J, with 14 bases in the middle. Germline V gene lookup returns CDR1 KGHSH and CDR2 LQKENI. The entire variable domain, with the rest obtained from reference TRBV18 and TRBJ1-1, is as follows: NAGVMQNPRHLVRRRGQEARLRCSPMKGHSHVYWYRQLPEEGLKFMVYLQKENIIDESGMPKERFSAEFPKEGPSILRIQQVVRGDSAAYFCASSPYREISTEAFFGQGTRLTVV.

A remark on this clone: The missing CDR3 end, 3 residues past where the read stops, is filled in from the germline J gene. V gene TRBV7-6 combines with J gene TRBJ2-5, with 12 bases matching TRBD2. The CDR3 totals 16 residues. The germline V gene encodes CDR1 SGHVS and CDR2 FNYEAQ. After removal of 5 bases from V and 4 bases from J, the junction contained 8 bases not matched to a gene. The sequenced part of the CDR3 DNA is TGTGCCAGCAGCCCCAACCCTAGCGGGAGGGGAGAGACC. It codes for CASSPNPSGRGET. The full CDR3 protein reads CASSPNPSGRGETQYF.

On this clone: The read halts 3 residues ahead of the CDR3 end, with the missing end drawn from the germline J gene. The V and J genes are TRBV5-4 and TRBJ1-2; 8 bases map to TRBD1. Germline CDR1 SGHNT, CDR2 YYREEE (reference sequence). Trimming removed 3 bases from V and 7 bases from J; junction bases left unmatched: 5. The CDR3 loop spans 13 amino acids. The CDR3 region is CASSWDRTFGYTF. CDR3 bases read: TGTGCCAGCAGCTGGGACAGGACCTTTGGC.

A note on this clone: The CDR3 goes on 3 residues after the read ends, and that part is filled in from the germline J gene. The V and J genes are TRBV5-4 and TRBJ2-3; maybe TRBD2 (6 bases). The CDR3 totals 15 residues. Germline V gene data show CDR1 as SGHNT and CDR2 as YYREEE (reference sequence). Between the trimmed V and J ends, which lost 0 bases and 2 bases, there was a span of 10 bases. The CDR3 DNA, read in part, is TGTGCCAGCAGCTTGGAGGGCGGGAACACAGATACG. This codes for CASSLEGGNTDT. The CDR3 in its entirety is CASSLEGGNTDTQYF.

To note about this clone: The observed sequence ends 3 residues before the CDR3 terminus, with the missing tail filled in from the germline J gene. The chain couples TRBV7-2 to TRBJ2-1; 13 bases match TRBD2. CDR1 is SGHTA and CDR2 is FQGNSA in the germline V gene. V trimming: 5 bases; J trimming: 7 bases; junction bases outside the gene matches: 5. The CDR3 loop spans 15 amino acids. The CDR3: CASSLPGLAGNEQFF. The CDR3 bases that were read are TGTGCCAGCAGCCTACCGGGACTAGCGGGGAATGAG.